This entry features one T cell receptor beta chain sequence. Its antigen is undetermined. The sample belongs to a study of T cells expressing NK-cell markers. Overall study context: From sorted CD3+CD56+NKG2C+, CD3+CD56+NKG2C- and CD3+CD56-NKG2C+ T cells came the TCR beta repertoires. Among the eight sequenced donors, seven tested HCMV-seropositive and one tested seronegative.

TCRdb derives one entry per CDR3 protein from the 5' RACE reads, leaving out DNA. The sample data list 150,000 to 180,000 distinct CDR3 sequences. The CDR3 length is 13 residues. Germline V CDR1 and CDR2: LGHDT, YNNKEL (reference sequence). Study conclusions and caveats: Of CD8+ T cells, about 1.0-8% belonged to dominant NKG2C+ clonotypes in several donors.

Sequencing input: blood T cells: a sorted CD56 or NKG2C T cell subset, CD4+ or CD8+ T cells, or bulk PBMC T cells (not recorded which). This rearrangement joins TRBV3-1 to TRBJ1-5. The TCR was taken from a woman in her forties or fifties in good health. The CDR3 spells CASSQALGRPQHF.